Following are 20 T cell receptor beta chains from one sample sequenced in a study of blood T cells in healthy people across ages. The use of a sample-barcoded 5' primer and a J-beta primer mix characterized a second PCR of roughly 6 to 11 cycles. TCRdb used MiXCR to reprocess the 5' RACE reads, holding one entry per CDR3 protein. The sample consists of more than 1,400,000 distinct CDR3 sequences, roughly 40% of them appearing once. The specimen was blood. The source is a woman under 30 in good health.

This rearrangement joins TRBV7-2 to TRBJ2-1, with TRBD2 matching over 7 bases. Germline loops: CDR1 SGHTA, CDR2 FQGNSA. The CDR3 is made up of 14 amino acids. Germline trimming cut 5 bases from V and 7 bases from J; bases unmatched to any gene: 8. In nucleotides, the CDR3 is TGTGCCAGCAGCCCTTGGACCGGGGGGAATGAGCAGTTCTTC. Protein: CASSPWTGGNEQFF.

In its sample, this clonotype was seen a few times. The J gene is TRBJ2-7, the V gene TRBV29-1; TRBD2 agrees at 9 bases. The CDR3 is 14 amino acids. Germline CDR1 is SQVTM and CDR2 is ANQGSEA. The J segment lost 4 bases and the V segment lost 2 bases, leaving 6 bases of the junction unmatched. CDR3 DNA: TGCAGCGTTGAACTGGTTAGCGGGGGTTACGAGCAGTACTTC. Protein sequence: CSVELVSGGYEQYF.

J is TRBJ1-1 and V is TRBV12-3 or TRBV12-4; no reliable D call. Trimming took off 7 bases at V and 1 base at J, with 7 bases between the two ends. The CDR3 covers 12 residues. CDR3 region: CASKDWNTEAFF. The CDR3 region has the DNA TGTGCCAGCAAGGACTGGAACACTGAAGCTTTCTTT.

This chain links TRBV9 with TRBJ2-3; D not certain. The germline V and J ends were trimmed by 0 bases and 2 bases, with 13 bases remaining between them. The CDR3 has 16 residues. Germline CDR1 reads SGDLS; CDR2 reads YYNGEE. The CDR3 coding sequence is TGTGCCAGCAGCGTAGAAGCCAGCCTACTCACAGATACGCAGTATTTT. Its translation: CASSVEASLLTDTQYF.

This clonotype occurred a few times. Written as DNA, the CDR3 is TGTGCCAGCAGCTATGGGACAGGGGCAGATACGCAGTATTTT. Protein: CASSYGTGADTQYF. This sequence joins TRBV13 and TRBJ2-3; 10 nucleotides agree with TRBD1. Germline V lookup: CDR1 PRHDT, CDR2 FYEKMQ (reference sequence). The length of the CDR3 is 14 residues. Unmatched junction bases numbered 2, after V lost 4 bases and J lost 4 bases.

The rearrangement uses TRBV11-2 and TRBJ2-1, with D possibly TRBD2 on 6 matching bases. Germline loops: CDR1 SGHAT, CDR2 FQNNGV. V was pared by 5 bases and J by 7 bases, with 15 bases between. This CDR3 region has 14 residues. CDR3 sequence (DNA): TGTGCCAGCAGCGTGACCCAGGGAGGAAATGAGCAGTTCTTC. It is translated as CASSVTQGGNEQFF.

J is TRBJ1-4 and V is TRBV21-1; whether TRBD1, the table's D call, matches the DNA was not checked. TRBV21-1 is listed as a pseudogene. The CDR3 spans 12 residues. CDR3 in DNA: TGTGCCAGCGGTAGGGGGCTTGAAAAACTGTTTTTT. Translated: CASGRGLEKLFF.

The genes are TRBV27 and TRBJ2-1; 11 bases fit TRBD2. Matching the DNA end better, TRBJ2-7 makes the J call doubtful. CDR3 length: 16 residues. Per germline, CDR1 MNHEY and CDR2 SMNVEV (reference sequence). The CDR3 is CASKMGLAVPYNEQYF. The CDR3 bases are TGTGCCAGCAAGATGGGACTAGCGGTCCCCTACAATGAGCAGTACTTC.

This chain joins TRBV6-2 or TRBV6-3 and TRBJ2-7; D tentatively reads TRBD1 or TRBD2 (6 bases each). Germline CDR1 and CDR2: MNHEY and SVGEGT. V shed 6 bases and J shed 6 bases, with 18 bases lying between them. CDR3 length equals 14 residues. CDR3 sequence (DNA): TGTGCCAGCAGGCGGGACACCCGTCTGAGCGAGCAGTACTTC. Its protein is CASRRDTRLSEQYF.

The rearrangement joins TRBV20-1 to TRBJ2-7, with D maybe TRBD2 (6 bases). This CDR3 region has 13 residues. Germline CDR1 reads DFQATT; CDR2 reads SNEGSKA (reference sequence). V was clipped by 4 bases and J by 0 bases, with 10 bases between them. CDR3 coding DNA: TGCAGTGCTATGGGGGGTTCCTCCTACGAGCAGTACTTC. This gives the protein CSAMGGSSYEQYF.

On this clonotype itself: The junction differs from germline at one of its ends, possibly a read error. The chain has TRBV9 and TRBJ1-5, with TRBD1 as a possible D gene (5 bases). The CDR3 sequence is 14 residues long. CDR1 is SGDLS, CDR2 YYNGEE, per germline. CDR3: CACSQDTTNQPQHF. In nucleotides, the CDR3 is TGTGCCTGCAGTCAGGACACCACAAATCAGCCCCAGCATTTT.

A few counts support this clonotype. The chain couples TRBV6-5 to TRBJ1-2; D gene ambiguous. Germline CDR1 and CDR2: MNHEY and SVGAGI. The CDR3 runs 12 residues. Trimming removed 8 bases at V and 6 bases at J, with 13 bases between. This CDR3 reads CASLGPGHGYTF. The CDR3 coding sequence is TGTGCCAGCTTGGGCCCCGGACATGGCTACACCTTC.

The genes are TRBV9 and TRBJ2-4, with D possibly being TRBD2 (6 bases). The J call may be mistaken, given a closer DNA end match to TRBJ2-7. The CDR3 spans 13 residues. Germline loops: CDR1 SGDLS, CDR2 YYNGEE. CDR3 sequence reads: CASSTQEGYEQYF. The CDR3 DNA reads as TGTGCCAGCAGCACACAGGAGGGGTACGAGCAGTACTTC.

This rearrangement joins TRBV4-1 to TRBJ2-2; D is unclear. Germline lookup yields CDR1 MGHRA and CDR2 YSYEKL. CDR3 length equals 13 residues. V lost 1 base and J lost 6, with 6 bases in between. DNA for the CDR3: TGCGCCAGCAGCCAAGCTGTACCCGGGGAGCTGTTTTTT. Its protein is CASSQAVPGELFF.

The chain joins TRBV20-1 to TRBJ1-1; a weak D match, TRBD1 (6 bases). With 6 bases removed from V and 10 bases from J, the gap between germline ends came to 15 bases. This CDR3 spans 11 amino acids. Per the germline V gene, CDR1 is DFQATT and CDR2 is SNEGSKA (reference sequence). The CDR3 is CSASSRGRAFF. CDR3 sequence (DNA): TGCAGTGCCTCGAGCCGGGGGCGAGCTTTCTTT.

This clonotype was detected a few times. The chain links TRBV18 to TRBJ2-7; D call uncertain. Gene TRBJ2-5 matches the end of the DNA better, so the J call may be wrong. The CDR3 runs to 13 residues. Germline V gene data show CDR1 as KGHSH and CDR2 as LQKENI. CDR3 residues: CASSPPSVETQYF. CDR3 DNA sequence: TGTGCCAGCTCACCACCTAGTGTGGAGACCCAGTACTTC.

The rearrangement uses TRBV28 and TRBJ1-2, with D unresolved. The CDR3 consists of 13 residues. Per germline, CDR1 MDHEN and CDR2 SYDVKM. V lost 7 bases and J lost 5, with 14 bases in between. The CDR3 DNA is TGTGCCAGCAAGGTGGGCGGTGAATATGGCTACACCTTC. Translating it yields CASKVGGEYGYTF.

The rearrangement joins TRBV18 to TRBJ1-2; the D gene is possibly TRBD1 (5 bases). CDR1 is KGHSH and CDR2 is LQKENI in the germline V gene. V lost 8 bases and J lost 2, with 18 bases in between. The CDR3 runs to 15 residues. In DNA form, the CDR3 reads TGTGCCAGCCAAGGCGCGATGGGGGGAAACTATGGCTACACCTTC. Translated: CASQGAMGGNYGYTF.

V and J are TRBV20-1 and TRBJ2-1, with 7 bases matching TRBD1. From germline, CDR1 is DFQATT and CDR2 SNEGSKA (reference sequence). The CDR3 has 15 amino acids. V trimming: 1 base; J trimming: 6 bases; junction bases outside the gene matches: 9. CDR3 protein: CSARVRNRGCNEQFF. CDR3 bases: TGCAGTGCTAGAGTCCGAAACAGGGGATGCAATGAGCAGTTCTTC.

This clonotype was detected only a few times. The chain joins TRBV3-1 to TRBJ2-7; D gene ambiguous. The CDR3 is made up of 12 amino acids. Germline assignment: CDR1 LGHDT and CDR2 YNNKEL (reference sequence). V lost 3 bases and J lost 2, with 5 bases in between. CDR3 residues: CASSHSPYEQYF. The CDR3 DNA reads TGTGCCAGCAGCCACTCCCCCTACGAGCAGTACTTC.